Below are 28 T cell receptor beta chains sequenced from a single sample in a study of glioma-infiltrating T cells after dendritic cell vaccination. Repertoires were generated with immunoSEQ multiplex PCR, while TCRdb's copy carries only in-frame clones and drops some. The data show approximately 82,000 clones, approximately 90% seen once. The sample here was blood, taken before dendritic cell vaccination. The source of these receptors is a human donor with glioblastoma.

The V call is TRBV11-2, the J call TRBJ2-7; D possibly corresponds to TRBD2 (6 bases). The CDR3 totals 13 residues. Germline lookup yields CDR1 SGHAT and CDR2 FQNNGV. The V gene lost 1 base and the J gene lost 3 bases, with 7 bases spanning the gap. The CDR3, as DNA: TGTGCCAGCAGCTTAGCCGGGAGCTACGAGCAGTACTTC. The encoded protein is CASSLAGSYEQYF.

This clone has only a few counts. The DNA for the CDR3 is TGCAGCGTTGAAACCGGGACAGGGATCGCCGGGGAGCTGTTTTTT. Its translation: CSVETGTGIAGELFF. The rearrangement links TRBV29-1 to TRBJ2-2, with 9 bases that match TRBD1. Germline loops: CDR1 SQVTM, CDR2 ANQGSEA. After removal of 2 bases from V and 6 bases from J, the junction contained 7 bases not matched to a gene. The CDR3 loop spans 15 amino acids.

This rearrangement joins TRBV6-1 to TRBJ1-4; weak D call: TRBD1 (6 bases). The ends were cut back, 7 bases at V and 3 bases at J, with 18 bases in the middle. Germline assignment: CDR1 MNHNS and CDR2 SASEGT. The CDR3 is made up of 16 amino acids. This chain's CDR3 is CASTKALGAANEKLFF. The DNA for the CDR3 is TGTGCCAGCACTAAAGCCCTGGGGGCAGCTAATGAAAAACTGTTTTTT.

The chain has TRBV7-8 and TRBJ1-2, with D possibly matching TRBD1 (6 bases). The CDR3 spans 14 residues. With 4 bases removed from V and 5 bases from J, the gap between germline ends came to 14 bases. Germline V CDR1 and CDR2: SGHVS, FQNEAQ. This CDR3 is CASSSSQGGYGYTF. CDR3 in DNA: TGTGCCAGCAGCTCCTCACAGGGCGGATATGGCTACACCTTC.

Remarks on this clone: This sample also contains other DNA sequences that code for the same CDR3. The chain carries TRBV10-3 and TRBJ1-1; weak D call: TRBD1 (5 bases). V was cut by 2 bases and J by 3 bases, with 7 bases left in between. Germline loops: CDR1 ENHRY, CDR2 SYGVKD. This CDR3 is built from 13 residues. CDR3 sequence (DNA): TGTGCCATCAGTGAGGTCAGGGACACTGAAGCTTTCTTT. Protein: CAISEVRDTEAFF.

This chain uses TRBV5-4 with TRBJ2-7, with TRBD1 identical over 7 bases. V trimming: 3 bases; J trimming: 0 bases; junction bases outside the gene matches: 3. This CDR3 region has 14 residues. Germline lookup yields CDR1 SGHNT and CDR2 YYREEE (reference sequence). CDR3 loop: CASSWDSNSYEQYF. The CDR3 DNA sequence: TGTGCCAGCAGCTGGGACAGTAACTCCTACGAGCAGTACTTC.

This clone has just one count. The chain combines TRBV27 with TRBJ1-2; 7 bases match TRBD1. Germline V gives CDR1 MNHEY, CDR2 SMNVEV (reference sequence). V was clipped by 5 bases and J by 5 bases; unmatched bases: 5. The CDR3 spans 13 residues. CDR3 DNA: TGTGCCAGCAGTCCCACGGGACAGTATGGCTACACCTTC. This codes for CASSPTGQYGYTF.

V usage is TRBV11-2 and J usage is TRBJ2-3, with 8 nucleotides matching TRBD1. CDR3 length: 15 residues. Germline V gene data show CDR1 as SGHAT and CDR2 as FQNNGV. Trimming at V came to 1 base and at J to 5 bases, leaving 5 bases not matched to a gene. The CDR3, as DNA: TGTGCCAGCAGCTTAGGACAGGGGTTAAGAGATACGCAGTATTTT. Its translation is CASSLGQGLRDTQYF.

The chain uses TRBV9 and TRBJ2-5, with TRBD2 identical over 8 bases. Losses at the gene ends were 0 bases for V and 5 bases for J; bases not matched to a gene: 9. This CDR3 is 16 amino acids long. The germline V gene has CDR1 SGDLS and CDR2 YYNGEE. CDR3 in DNA: TGTGCCAGCAGCGTAGAGGGTAGCGGGGCCCGGGAGACCCAGTACTTC. Encoded protein: CASSVEGSGARETQYF.

The chain employs TRBV6-4 and TRBJ1-2; 8 bases align to TRBD1. The CDR3 totals 13 residues. The germline V gene encodes CDR1 MRHNA and CDR2 SNTAGT. V lost 2 bases and J lost 7; bases outside the gene matches: 3. In DNA form, the CDR3 reads TGTGCCAGCAGTGACCAGGGGGCCGGTGGCTACACCTTC. As protein: CASSDQGAGGYTF.

DNA of the CDR3: TGCGCCAGCAGCCAACTAGCGGGGGGGCCGTCGGAGACCCAGTACTTC. It is translated as CASSQLAGGPSETQYF. The chain combines TRBV5-1 with TRBJ2-5; 13 positions match TRBD2. The V gene end was trimmed by 4 bases and the J gene end by 5 bases; junction bases not matched to a gene: 8. This CDR3 has 16 amino acids. Germline-derived CDR1 and CDR2 are SGHRS and YFSETQ.

The chain uses TRBV28 and TRBJ1-2; 12 bases fit TRBD1. V trimming: 6 bases; J trimming: 5 bases; junction bases outside the gene matches: 13. Germline V gene lookup returns CDR1 MDHEN and CDR2 SYDVKM. The length of the CDR3 is 17 residues. CDR3 region: CASSPPAPGQGAYGYTF. The CDR3, as DNA: TGTGCCAGCAGCCCTCCCGCGCCGGGACAGGGGGCTTATGGCTACACCTTC.

The chain combines TRBV5-1 with TRBJ2-7; D is unclear. V dropped 1 base and J dropped 3 bases, with 8 bases sitting between them. Germline V lookup: CDR1 SGHRS, CDR2 YFSETQ. CDR3 length: 13 amino acids. CDR3 coding DNA: TGCGCCAGCAGCTTGACGGGTAACTACGAGCAGTACTTC. As protein: CASSLTGNYEQYF.

This chain connects TRBV30 to TRBJ2-1; 9 bases match TRBD1. Per the germline V gene, CDR1 is GTSNPN and CDR2 is SVGIG (reference sequence). Losses at the gene ends were 6 bases for V and 4 bases for J; bases not matched to a gene: 10. The CDR3 totals 15 residues. The chain's CDR3 is CACYGGDRAYNEQFF. The CDR3 coding sequence is TGTGCCTGTTATGGAGGGGACAGGGCGTACAATGAGCAGTTCTTC.

The CDR3 sequence: CASSWSSYEQYF. The CDR3 nucleotides are TGCGCCAGCAGCTGGAGCTCCTACGAGCAGTACTTC. The chain joins TRBV5-1 to TRBJ2-7; the D is unclear. CDR3 size: 12 residues. The V and J ends lost 3 bases and 0 bases respectively, with 4 bases between them. CDR1 SGHRS and CDR2 YFSETQ come from the germline V gene.

In its sample, this clone was seen a few times. V gene TRBV6-4 combines with J gene TRBJ1-1; 7 positions agree with TRBD1. Germline loops: CDR1 MRHNA, CDR2 SNTAGT. V was clipped by 4 bases and J by 3 bases; unmatched bases: 5. The CDR3 consists of 14 residues. CDR3 loop: CASSVGTEDTEAFF. CDR3 nucleotides: TGTGCCAGCAGTGTGGGGACAGAGGACACTGAAGCTTTCTTT.

This rearrangement joins TRBV30 to TRBJ1-4; TRBD1 might be the D (6 bases). The CDR3 consists of 14 residues. Germline assignment: CDR1 GTSNPN and CDR2 SVGIG (reference sequence). Between the trimmed V and J ends, which lost 3 bases and 5 bases, there was a span of 13 bases. CDR3 loop: CAWSPTGLNEKLFF. CDR3 in DNA: TGTGCCTGGAGCCCTACAGGGCTGAATGAAAAACTGTTTTTT.

The rearrangement links TRBV18 to TRBJ1-2; perhaps TRBD1 as D (6 bases). The CDR3 runs 14 residues. V was cut by 5 bases and J by 6 bases, with 16 bases left in between. The germline CDR1 and CDR2 sequences are KGHSH and LQKENI. The CDR3, as DNA: TGTGCCAGCTCAGGGGATCAGGGGATGGATGGCTACACCTTC. This translates into CASSGDQGMDGYTF.

J is TRBJ1-1 and V is TRBV27; D is perhaps TRBD1 (6 bases). The CDR3 is made up of 12 amino acids. Trimming cost V 6 bases and J 4 bases, with 9 bases left between them. Germline CDR1 MNHEY, CDR2 SMNVEV (reference sequence). Here the CDR3 reads CASRRGGTEAFF. The CDR3 bases are TGTGCCAGCAGACGAGGGGGCACTGAAGCTTTCTTT.

The chain combines TRBV18 with TRBJ1-1; possibly TRBD1 for D (6 bases). Between the trimmed V and J ends, which lost 6 bases and 1 base, there was a span of 18 bases. This CDR3 contains 16 residues. From germline, CDR1 is KGHSH and CDR2 LQKENI. The CDR3 here is CASSTRRDTSNTEAFF. As DNA, the CDR3 is TGTGCCAGCTCCACTCGCCGGGACACTTCGAACACTGAAGCTTTCTTT.

The rearrangement joins TRBV6-5 to TRBJ1-2; D gene unclear. The length of the CDR3 is 14 residues. The V and J ends lost 5 bases and 8 bases respectively, with 18 bases between them. Germline V lookup: CDR1 MNHEY, CDR2 SVGAGI. The CDR3 reads CASSGLTVGDGYTF. CDR3 DNA sequence: TGTGCCAGCAGTGGACTCACCGTGGGCGACGGCTACACCTTC.

This clone was observed once. The chain recombines TRBV9 with TRBJ2-1; 8 bases line up with TRBD2. The germline V gene encodes CDR1 SGDLS and CDR2 YYNGEE. This CDR3 comprises 15 residues. V dropped 0 bases and J dropped 7; count of bases not matched to a gene: 6. The CDR3 sequence is CASSVGTSLGNEQFF. Written as DNA, the CDR3 is TGTGCCAGCAGCGTAGGGACTAGCCTTGGGAATGAGCAGTTCTTC.

V usage is TRBV19 and J usage is TRBJ1-5, with D perhaps TRBD1 (5 bases). The CDR3 length is 18 residues. Germline CDR1 and CDR2: LNHDA and SQIVND (reference sequence). Deletions cut 7 bases from V and 1 base from J, with 23 bases between. The CDR3 sequence is CASTTFYRQGGSNQPQHF. The CDR3 coding sequence is TGTGCCAGTACTACCTTTTATAGGCAGGGAGGAAGCAATCAGCCCCAGCATTTT. The full variable domain, with the rest looked up from reference TRBV19 and TRBJ1-5, is DGGITQSPKYLFRKEGQNVTLSCEQNLNHDAMYWYRQDPGQGLRLIYYSQIVNDFQKGDIAEGYSVSREKKESFPLTVTSAQKNPTAFYLCASTTFYRQGGSNQPQHFGDGTRLSIL.

The gene calls are TRBV30 and TRBJ1-1; D unresolved. From germline, CDR1 is GTSNPN and CDR2 SVGIG (reference sequence). CDR3 length: 17 residues. With 2 bases removed from V and 5 bases from J, the gap between germline ends came to 24 bases. DNA for the CDR3: TGTGCCTGGAGTCTGACAACGGGGTTCACCTTGGGAACTGAAGCTTTCTTT. This codes for CAWSLTTGFTLGTEAFF.

CDR3: CASSRLGQSQTEAFF. The CDR3 DNA reads as TGTGCCAGCAGCCGACTGGGACAGTCTCAGACTGAAGCTTTCTTT. The V gene is TRBV6-5, the J gene TRBJ1-1; 7 nucleotides match TRBD1. The CDR3 has 15 amino acids. Trimming took 6 bases from V and 5 from J; bases not matched to a gene: 12. CDR1 and CDR2 (germline): MNHEY, SVGAGI.

The gene calls are TRBV11-2 and TRBJ2-5, with TRBD2 matching over 7 bases. The CDR3 extends over 16 amino acids. The V gene end was trimmed by 5 bases and the J gene end by 5 bases; junction bases not matched to a gene: 14. Germline CDR1 reads SGHAT; CDR2 reads FQNNGV. CDR3: CASSPNPAGATETQYF. In DNA form, the CDR3 reads TGTGCCAGCAGCCCTAATCCGGCGGGAGCAACGGAGACCCAGTACTTC.

The rearrangement uses TRBV6-1 and TRBJ1-2; 9 nucleotides agree with TRBD1. V was pared by 5 bases and J by 6 bases, with 4 bases of the junction left unmatched. This CDR3 spans 13 amino acids. From germline, CDR1 is MNHNS and CDR2 SASEGT. In DNA form, the CDR3 reads TGTGCCAGCAGTTTACAGGGGGCGGATGGCTACACCTTC. Its translation: CASSLQGADGYTF.

The chain recombines TRBV6-1 with TRBJ1-5, with D possibly matching TRBD1 (6 bases). This CDR3 is 16 amino acids long. Germline values: CDR1 MNHNS, CDR2 SASEGT. With 4 bases removed from V and 1 base from J, the gap between germline ends came to 14 bases. The CDR3 spells CASSVTGFSSNQPQHF. The CDR3 DNA reads as TGTGCCAGCAGTGTCACAGGGTTTTCGAGCAATCAGCCCCAGCATTTT.